This TCR beta chain is from a study of T cell repertoires in urothelial bladder cancer. Comment on this clone: Antigen specificity is unknown.

Produced via immunoSEQ multiplex PCR; TCRdb's table is partial and in-frame only. Altogether about 10,000 clones are present, approximately 59% being singletons, with the ten largest covering 32%. Germline V gene sequence: CDR1 SGHRS, CDR2 YFSETQ. Between the trimmed V and J ends, which lost 3 bases and 0 bases, there was a span of 7 bases. The CDR3 is made up of 13 amino acids. Study results and limitations: Up to about 15% of carcinoma infiltrating lymphocytes belonged to one T-cell clone.

This sequence originates from a human donor with urothelial carcinoma. Source material: tumor-infiltrating cells from bladder cancer. The V call is TRBV5-1, the J call TRBJ2-7; possible D gene TRBD2, 6 bases. Here the CDR3 DNA reads TGCGCCAGCAGCTCGACTAGCTCCTACGAGCAGTACTTC. It specifies CASSSTSSYEQYF.